This T cell receptor (beta chain) came from a study of CD8 T cells in ankylosing spondylitis. The V end lost 5 bases, the J end lost 5 bases, and 7 bases lay between the germline ends. The CDR3 is made up of 12 amino acids. 5'-RACE, quantitative and with molecular barcodes, yielded the TCR beta libraries. TCRdb independently ran MiXCR on the 5' RACE reads; one entry per CDR3 protein. This sample has under 450,000 distinct CDR3 sequences, with 20% found just once. A few counts support this clonotype. The antigen remains undetermined. Study-wide findings and caveats: Disease-linked clones bore a CD8+ phenotype and were relatively rare in peripheral blood. Ankylosing spondylitis blood seemed to carry a telltale TCR beta motif made of roughly 8 highly homologous variants. Existing reports had already noted some motif variants in reactive arthritis synovial fluid and blood.

The clonotype originates from a male donor with ankylosing spondylitis or in good health (not recorded which). The sample taken for sequencing was blood, either unsorted or a sorted T cell fraction (not recorded which). The chain links TRBV12-3 or TRBV12-4 to TRBJ2-1; D not certain. DNA of the CDR3: TGTGCCAGCAGTAATCGAGACAATGAGCAGTTCTTC. Protein sequence: CASSNRDNEQFF.